The 18 T cell receptor beta chains below all came from one sample that was sequenced in a study of technical replicates of blood from a handful of donors. Assay used: immunoSEQ multiplex PCR; TCRdb lists only in-frame clones, some missing. Counted here are approximately 99,000 clones, about 95% occurring once; the ten biggest clones make up 0.36%. The sequenced sample consisted of T cells isolated from PBMCs. These receptors came from a human donor in good health.

The chain uses TRBV19 and TRBJ2-7, with TRBD1 matching 8 bases. This CDR3 region has 13 residues. V was pared by 3 bases and J by 7 bases, with 5 bases of the junction left unmatched. Per germline, CDR1 LNHDA and CDR2 SQIVND (reference sequence). CDR3: CASSMGQVGEQYF. The CDR3, as DNA: TGTGCCAGTAGTATGGGACAGGTGGGTGAGCAGTACTTC. The complete variable domain, with remaining parts taken from reference TRBV19 and TRBJ2-7, reads DGGITQSPKYLFRKEGQNVTLSCEQNLNHDAMYWYRQDPGQGLRLIYYSQIVNDFQKGDIAEGYSVSREKKESFPLTVTSAQKNPTAFYLCASSMGQVGEQYFGPGTRLTVT.

The rearrangement joins TRBV25-1 to TRBJ2-7, with D possibly TRBD1 on 5 matching bases. This CDR3 has 13 amino acids. Germline assignment: CDR1 MGHDK and CDR2 SYGVNS. Trimming removed 3 bases at V and 6 bases at J, with 12 bases between. This chain's CDR3 is CASSEPGIGEQYF. For the CDR3, the DNA is TGTGCCAGCAGTGAGCCAGGGATTGGCGAGCAGTACTTC.

V and J are TRBV5-1 and TRBJ1-1, with D perhaps TRBD1 (6 bases). Between the trimmed V and J ends, which lost 6 bases and 1 base, there was a span of 10 bases. Germline V CDR1 and CDR2: SGHRS, YFSETQ. This CDR3 is built from 13 residues. The CDR3 loop is CASTQQGNTEAFF. CDR3 sequence (DNA): TGCGCCAGCACCCAACAGGGGAACACTGAAGCTTTCTTT.

V is TRBV7-8 and J is TRBJ2-7, with 9 bases aligning to TRBD1. Trimming cost V 5 bases and J 7 bases; bases outside gene matches: 9. The V gene's germline CDR1 is SGHVS and CDR2 FQNEAQ. This CDR3 spans 14 amino acids. In DNA form, the CDR3 reads TGTGCCAGCAGCCCCCCGAACAGGGGGCGAGAGCAGTACTTC. This encodes CASSPPNRGREQYF. The whole variable domain, filled in from reference TRBV7-8 and TRBJ2-7, reads GAGVSQSPRYKVAKRGQDVALRCDPISGHVSLFWYQQALGQGPEFLTYFQNEAQLDKSGLPSDRFFAERPEGSVSTLKIQRTQQEDSAVYLCASSPPNRGREQYFGPGTRLTVT.

V usage is TRBV6-1 and J usage is TRBJ2-1; 8 nucleotides agree with TRBD2. CDR1 is MNHNS, CDR2 SASEGT, per germline. Trimming removed 4 bases from V and 8 bases from J; junction bases left unmatched: 7. The CDR3 consists of 14 residues. CDR3: CASSVLGREDEQFF. The CDR3, as DNA: TGTGCCAGCAGTGTTCTCGGGCGGGAGGATGAGCAGTTCTTC.

V is TRBV28 and J is TRBJ2-1, with 10 positions matching TRBD2. The CDR3 spans 15 residues. The V gene's germline CDR1 is MDHEN and CDR2 SYDVKM. The ends lost 6 bases at V and 4 bases at J; junction bases unmatched: 6. CDR3 sequence: CASRLGTSAYNEQFF. DNA of the CDR3: TGTGCCAGCAGACTTGGGACTAGCGCATACAATGAGCAGTTCTTC.

This clone showed up just once. The chain combines TRBV19 with TRBJ2-5, with a possible D match to TRBD2 (5 bases). The CDR3 is 12 residues long. Trimming stripped 5 bases from V and 5 bases from J, with 9 bases between. The V gene's germline CDR1 is LNHDA and CDR2 SQIVND (reference sequence). The CDR3 nucleotides read TGTGCCAGTAGTCTAGCTCGGGAGACCCAGTACTTC. Translation gives CASSLARETQYF.

This rearrangement joins TRBV10-2 to TRBJ1-5; unclear D gene. The CDR3 is 14 residues long. Germline V CDR1 and CDR2: WSHSY, SAAADI. V lost 11 bases and J 5 bases, leaving 19 bases between the germline ends. CDR3 bases: TGCGCCGCCGCGCAAGGACGGGAAGATCAGCCCCAGCATTTT. It is translated as CAAAQGREDQPQHF.

A remark on this clone: One junction end disagrees with the germline gene, perhaps due to a read error. The chain combines TRBV19 with TRBJ2-5; D is possibly TRBD2 (7 bases). Germline CDR1 reads LNHDA; CDR2 reads SQIVND (reference sequence). The CDR3 spans 13 residues. As DNA, the CDR3 is TGTGCCAGTAGTATAACGGGGGGCGGGGTGACCCACTTC. Translating it yields CASSITGGGVTHF.

Written as DNA, the CDR3 is TGTGCCAGCAGCTTCTTGAGGGATCCCTACGAGCAGTACTTC. This encodes CASSFLRDPYEQYF. The chain carries TRBV5-5 and TRBJ2-7, with D maybe TRBD2 (5 bases). With 2 bases removed from V and 2 bases from J, the gap between germline ends came to 11 bases. CDR1 SGHKS and CDR2 YYEKEE come from the germline V gene (reference sequence). The CDR3 sequence is 14 residues long.

The chain combines TRBV5-4 with TRBJ2-1; the match to TRBD2 covers 9 bases. CDR3 length: 12 residues. CDR1 SGHNT and CDR2 YYREEE come from the germline V gene (reference sequence). The trim removed 1 base at V and 14 bases at J, leaving 4 bases unmatched. Written as DNA, the CDR3 is TGTGCCAGCAGCTTGAGGCGGGAGGGGGAGTTCTTC. This encodes CASSLRREGEFF.

The J gene is TRBJ2-2, the V gene TRBV4-2; D is unresolved. Germline V gene sequence: CDR1 LGHNA, CDR2 YNFKEQ. V lost 4 bases to trimming and J lost 4 bases, with 10 bases between them. The length of the CDR3 is 14 residues. The CDR3 nucleotides are TGTGCCAGCAGCCCTACTGTCCCCACCGGGGAGCTGTTTTTT. This encodes CASSPTVPTGELFF.

V gene TRBV27 combines with J gene TRBJ1-4, with D possibly being TRBD1 (6 bases). CDR1 and CDR2 (germline): MNHEY, SMNVEV (reference sequence). This CDR3 spans 13 amino acids. V was clipped by 10 bases and J by 6 bases, with 15 bases between them. The CDR3 sequence is CATSGTYHEKLFF. The CDR3 DNA is TGTGCCACCTCCGGGACATATCATGAAAAACTGTTTTTT.

J is TRBJ1-2 and V is TRBV19; D possibly corresponds to TRBD1 (5 bases). The germline V and J ends were trimmed by 3 bases and 4 bases, with 15 bases remaining between them. The germline V gene has CDR1 LNHDA and CDR2 SQIVND (reference sequence). This CDR3 has 15 residues. CDR3 bases: TGTGCCAGTAGTATGGTTGGGGGGGAAAGCTATGGCTACACCTTC. Its translation is CASSMVGGESYGYTF.

The chain joins TRBV7-9 to TRBJ1-1; D gene ambiguous. The length of the CDR3 is 13 residues. Germline values: CDR1 SEHNR, CDR2 FQNEAQ (reference sequence). Trimming stripped 3 bases from V and 3 bases from J, with 8 bases between. CDR3 amino acids: CASSFWSDTEAFF. In nucleotides, the CDR3 is TGTGCCAGCAGCTTCTGGTCGGACACTGAAGCTTTCTTT.

V usage is TRBV9 and J usage is TRBJ1-1, with 10 bases identical to TRBD1. Germline CDR1 and CDR2: SGDLS and YYNGEE. Unmatched junction bases numbered 8, after V lost 4 bases and J lost 5 bases. The CDR3 loop spans 15 amino acids. The CDR3 bases are TGTGCCAGCAGCTCCCCCGGGACAGGGGAAACTGAAGCTTTCTTT. It codes for CASSSPGTGETEAFF.

The chain carries TRBV5-4 and TRBJ2-3, with TRBD2 matching 7 bases. J was trimmed by 1 base and V by 0 bases; bases with no gene match: 5. The V gene's germline CDR1 is SGHNT and CDR2 YYREEE (reference sequence). The CDR3 totals 16 residues. The CDR3: CASSLGGGSRTDTQYF. CDR3 bases: TGTGCCAGCAGCTTGGGCGGCGGGAGCCGCACAGATACGCAGTATTTT.

This clone has just one count. The chain recombines TRBV19 with TRBJ2-3, with 7 bases identical to TRBD2. V was pared by 2 bases and J by 0 bases, with 2 bases of the junction left unmatched. The CDR3 runs 15 residues. The germline V gene encodes CDR1 LNHDA and CDR2 SQIVND (reference sequence). CDR3 amino acids: CASSIRGSSTDTQYF. As DNA, the CDR3 is TGTGCCAGTAGTATACGCGGGAGTAGCACAGATACGCAGTATTTT.